This TCR beta chain was sequenced during a study of T cell responses to AZD1222 COVID-19 vaccine (dated by TCRdb to the early 2020s). For the wider study: AZD1222 recipients whose second dose came at about 4 weeks and those whose second dose came at about 12 weeks were combined into one group, since spike-specific TCR depth and breadth did not differ between the two schedules. A total of about 230 trial participants underwent TCR sequencing, of whom 207 received two doses of AZD1222 and about 25 received two doses of the MenACWY control vaccine. Trial participants were enrolled into age subgroups of 18-55, 56-69 and 70-plus years, which contained about 150, 27 and 61 TCR-sequenced participants, respectively.

The CDR3 regions of human TCRbeta chains were subjected to immunosequencing. Per the authors' processing: Repertoire TCRs were matched against a reference library of SARS-CoV-2-specific TCRs generated with the MIRA antigen-specificity platform. Breadth was defined as the fraction of unique TCRs that were SARS-CoV-2-associated, and depth was defined as the fraction of total T cells that were SARS-CoV-2-associated. Using the MIRA data, each spike-specific TCR was assigned both to the spike region to which the TCR was reactive and to a CD4 or CD8 class. Log10-transformed breadth and depth values were compared by one-way ANOVA with Sidak's multiple comparisons tests. The table comes from immuneACCESS by way of TCRdb, which keeps in-frame sequences with V and J called. Part of the clones is missing from these tables; in studies checked, under half for an unresolved V gene and the rest for unknown reasons. V, J and clone size derive from that table, while D and trimming were established from the DNA sequence. Across this sample there are more than 130,000 clones, with 90% seen only once. The top ten constitute approximately 3.6% of the sample.

The time point tag for this specimen amounts to: baseline before first vaccination. Vaccinee samples came from UK trials COV001 and COV002, including a single-blind randomized controlled phase 2/3 trial of AZD1222 (ChAdOx1 nCoV-19) in healthy adults. For TCRbeta chain sequencing, PBMC samples were collected from trial participants at day 0 and at day 28 after the second dose. CDR1 and CDR2 are read off the germline V gene (reference sequence) as LNHDA and SQIVND. V loses 4 bases of germline sequence and J loses 6 bases, and the interval between the two ends is 10 bases. The CDR3 measures 13 amino acids from cysteine to phenylalanine. This entry keeps only the CDR3 DNA: 39 bases, framed from base 1. Points on this clone: Its target antigen remains unknown. The input lacks base qualities; no much larger clone sits a single base away.

The research as a whole found: Epitopes outside the regions mutated in the B.1.351 and B.1.1.7 variants were reportedly recognized by nearly half of the unique spike-specific TCRs. After two AZD1222 doses, spike-specific TCR breadth and depth were significantly higher than at day 0 and than in MenACWY recipients. The 56-69-year group was small, and its depth increase did not reach significance, likely because of low power. The vaccine-associated CD4 TCRs covered the entire spike protein, and the dominant responses fell in regions 160-218 and 743-854. Because no day 14 peak-response samples were available, repertoires were characterized only after the peak T cell response. Participants were mostly white British, with more females than males. The authors suggested clonal diversity may have been underestimated. Conclusions about previously exposed vaccinees are limited because only five to seven AZD1222 recipients were SARS-CoV-2 seropositive at baseline.

The receptor comes from an adult in good health. Sample: peripheral blood, taken on day 0 of AZD1222 vaccination. The V gene is TRBV19 and the J gene is TRBJ1-5, with no D gene named confidently. The nucleotide sequence reads TGTGCCAGTAGTAGGGATATTAGTCAGCCCCAGCATTTT. Its translation is CASSRDISQPQHF. With the rest looked up from the reference TRBV19 and TRBJ1-5 genes rather than sequenced, the full variable domain is DGGITQSPKYLFRKEGQNVTLSCEQNLNHDAMYWYRQDPGQGLRLIYYSQIVNDFQKGDIAEGYSVSREKKESFPLTVTSAQKNPTAFYLCASSRDISQPQHFGDGTRLSIL.